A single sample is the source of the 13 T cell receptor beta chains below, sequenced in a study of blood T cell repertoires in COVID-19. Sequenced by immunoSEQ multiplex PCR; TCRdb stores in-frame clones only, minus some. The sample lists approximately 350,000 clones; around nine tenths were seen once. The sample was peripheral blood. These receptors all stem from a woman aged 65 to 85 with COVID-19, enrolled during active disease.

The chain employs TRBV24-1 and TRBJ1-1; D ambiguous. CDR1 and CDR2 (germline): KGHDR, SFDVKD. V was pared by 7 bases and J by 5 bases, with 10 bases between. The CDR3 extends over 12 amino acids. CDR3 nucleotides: TGTGCCACCAGGCTCCTATGGACTGAAGCTTTCTTT. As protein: CATRLLWTEAFF.

CDR3: CASSPARPYVGYTF. The DNA of the CDR3 is TGTGCCAGTAGTCCGGCCAGGCCATATGTGGGCTACACCTTC. This sequence joins TRBV19 and TRBJ1-2; no clear D gene. CDR3 length: 14 residues. The V gene's germline CDR1 is LNHDA and CDR2 SQIVND (reference sequence). Deletions cut 5 bases from V and 8 bases from J, with 18 bases between.

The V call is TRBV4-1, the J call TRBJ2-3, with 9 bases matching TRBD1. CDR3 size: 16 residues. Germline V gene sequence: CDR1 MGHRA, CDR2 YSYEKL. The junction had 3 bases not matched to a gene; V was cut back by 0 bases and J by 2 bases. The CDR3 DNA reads TGCGCCAGCAGCCAAGAAAACAGGGGGCTCACAGATACGCAGTATTTT. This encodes CASSQENRGLTDTQYF.

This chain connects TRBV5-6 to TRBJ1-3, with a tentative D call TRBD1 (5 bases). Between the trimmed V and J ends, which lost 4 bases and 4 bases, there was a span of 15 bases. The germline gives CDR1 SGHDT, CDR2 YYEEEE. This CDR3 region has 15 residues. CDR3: CASSPSKGSGNTIYF. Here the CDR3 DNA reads TGTGCCAGCAGCCCATCCAAGGGGTCGGGAAACACCATATATTTT.

CDR3 amino acids: CASSRQGIGVTNYGYTF. The CDR3 bases are TGTGCCAGCAGTCGGCAGGGGATTGGGGTTACTAACTATGGCTACACCTTC. The genes are TRBV6-6 and TRBJ1-2; D might be TRBD1 (6 bases). Germline CDR1 is MNHNY and CDR2 is SVGAGI (reference sequence). Trimming cost V 5 bases and J 0 bases, with 19 bases left between them. This CDR3 has 17 amino acids.

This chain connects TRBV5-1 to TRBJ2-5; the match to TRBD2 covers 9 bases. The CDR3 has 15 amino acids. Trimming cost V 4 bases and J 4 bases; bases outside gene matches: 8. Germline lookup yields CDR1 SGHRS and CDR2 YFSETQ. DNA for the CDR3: TGCGCCAGCAGCCTGACCGGGACTAGCTTAGAGACCCAGTACTTC. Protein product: CASSLTGTSLETQYF.

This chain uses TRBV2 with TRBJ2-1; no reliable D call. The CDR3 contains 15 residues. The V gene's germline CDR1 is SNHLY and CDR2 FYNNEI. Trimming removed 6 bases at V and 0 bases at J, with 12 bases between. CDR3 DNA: TGTGCCAGCAGCGCTACCCCGAGCTCCTACAATGAGCAGTTCTTC. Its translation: CASSATPSSYNEQFF.

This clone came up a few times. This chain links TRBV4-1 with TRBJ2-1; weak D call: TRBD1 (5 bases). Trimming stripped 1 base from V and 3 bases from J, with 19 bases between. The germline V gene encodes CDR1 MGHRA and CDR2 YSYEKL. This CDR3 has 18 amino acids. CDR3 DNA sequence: TGCGCCAGCAGCCAAGTTAGTATGAAGACAGCCCTCTACAATGAGCAGTTCTTC. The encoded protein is CASSQVSMKTALYNEQFF.

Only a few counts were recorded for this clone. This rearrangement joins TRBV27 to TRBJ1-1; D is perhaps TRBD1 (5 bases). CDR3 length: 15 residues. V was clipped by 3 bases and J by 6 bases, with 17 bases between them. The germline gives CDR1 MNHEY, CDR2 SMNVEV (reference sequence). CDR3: CASSFAPLPGAEAFF. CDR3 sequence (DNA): TGTGCCAGCAGTTTTGCCCCTCTCCCGGGGGCTGAAGCTTTCTTT.

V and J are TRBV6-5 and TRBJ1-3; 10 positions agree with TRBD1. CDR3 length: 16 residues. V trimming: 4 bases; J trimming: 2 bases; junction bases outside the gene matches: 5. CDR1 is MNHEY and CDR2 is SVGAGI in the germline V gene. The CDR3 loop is CASSFSGTGAGNTIYF. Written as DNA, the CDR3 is TGTGCCAGCAGTTTCTCCGGGACAGGGGCTGGAAACACCATATATTTT.

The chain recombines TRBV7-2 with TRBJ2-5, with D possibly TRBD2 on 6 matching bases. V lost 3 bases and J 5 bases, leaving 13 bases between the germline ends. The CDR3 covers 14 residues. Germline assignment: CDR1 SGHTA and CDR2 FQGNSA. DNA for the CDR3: TGTGCCAGCAGCTTCTTTGAGGAGGGGGAGACCCAGTACTTC. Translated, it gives CASSFFEEGETQYF.

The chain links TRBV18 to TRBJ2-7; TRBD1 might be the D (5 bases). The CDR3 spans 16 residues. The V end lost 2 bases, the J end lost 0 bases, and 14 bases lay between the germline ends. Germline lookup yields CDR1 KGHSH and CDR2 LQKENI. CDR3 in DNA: TGTGCCAGCTCACCAATTGGGGCGCAGAACTCCTACGAGCAGTACTTC. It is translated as CASSPIGAQNSYEQYF.

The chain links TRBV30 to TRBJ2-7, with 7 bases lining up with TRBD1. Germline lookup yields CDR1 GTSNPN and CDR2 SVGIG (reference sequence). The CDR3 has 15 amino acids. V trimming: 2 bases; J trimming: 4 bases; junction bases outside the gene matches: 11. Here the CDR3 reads CAWSRTGEGAYEQYF. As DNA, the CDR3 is TGTGCCTGGAGTAGAACAGGGGAAGGAGCTTACGAGCAGTACTTC. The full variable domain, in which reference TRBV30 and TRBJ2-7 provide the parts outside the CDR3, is SQTIHQWPATLVQPVGSPLSLECTVEGTSNPNLYWYRQAAGRGLQLLFYSVGIGQISSEVPQNLSASRPQDRQFILSSKKLLLSDSGFYLCAWSRTGEGAYEQYFGPGTRLTVT.